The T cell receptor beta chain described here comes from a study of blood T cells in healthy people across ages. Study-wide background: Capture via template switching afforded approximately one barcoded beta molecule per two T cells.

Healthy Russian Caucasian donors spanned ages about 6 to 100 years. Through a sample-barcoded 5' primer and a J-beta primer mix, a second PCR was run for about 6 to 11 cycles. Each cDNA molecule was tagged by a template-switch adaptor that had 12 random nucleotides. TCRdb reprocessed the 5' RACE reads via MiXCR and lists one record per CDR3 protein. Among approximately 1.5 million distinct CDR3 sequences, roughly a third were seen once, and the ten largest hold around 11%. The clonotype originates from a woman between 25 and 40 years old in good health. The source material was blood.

CDR3 DNA: TGTGCCAGCAGTTCAGGACTAGCGGCCCGCTCAGAGGCGGAGACCCAGTACTTC. Translated: CASSSGLAARSEAETQYF. The V and J genes are TRBV6-5 and TRBJ2-5, with TRBD2 identical over 10 bases. The CDR3 totals 18 residues. The V segment lost 4 bases and the J segment 5 bases; nucleotides outside the gene matches: 16. CDR1 and CDR2 from the germline V gene are MNHEY and SVGAGI.